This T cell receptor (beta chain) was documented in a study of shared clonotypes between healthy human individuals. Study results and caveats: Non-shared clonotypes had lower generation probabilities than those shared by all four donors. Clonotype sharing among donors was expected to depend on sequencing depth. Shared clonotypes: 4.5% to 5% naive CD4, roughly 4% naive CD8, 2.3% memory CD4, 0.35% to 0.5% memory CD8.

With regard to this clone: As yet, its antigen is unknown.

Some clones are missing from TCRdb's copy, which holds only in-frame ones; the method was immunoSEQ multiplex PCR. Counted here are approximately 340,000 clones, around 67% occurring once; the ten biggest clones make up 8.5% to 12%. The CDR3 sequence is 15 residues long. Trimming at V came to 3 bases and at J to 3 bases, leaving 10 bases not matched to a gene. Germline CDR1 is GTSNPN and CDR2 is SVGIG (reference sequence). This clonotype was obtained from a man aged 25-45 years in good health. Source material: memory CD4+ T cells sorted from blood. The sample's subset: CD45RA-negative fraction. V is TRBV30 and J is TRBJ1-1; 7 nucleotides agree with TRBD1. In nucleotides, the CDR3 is TGTGCCTGGAGATTAACGAACAGGGGCCACACTGAAGCTTTCTTT. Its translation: CAWRLTNRGHTEAFF. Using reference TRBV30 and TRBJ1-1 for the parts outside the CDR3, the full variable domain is SQTIHQWPATLVQPVGSPLSLECTVEGTSNPNLYWYRQAAGRGLQLLFYSVGIGQISSEVPQNLSASRPQDRQFILSSKKLLLSDSGFYLCAWRLTNRGHTEAFFGQGTRLTVV.